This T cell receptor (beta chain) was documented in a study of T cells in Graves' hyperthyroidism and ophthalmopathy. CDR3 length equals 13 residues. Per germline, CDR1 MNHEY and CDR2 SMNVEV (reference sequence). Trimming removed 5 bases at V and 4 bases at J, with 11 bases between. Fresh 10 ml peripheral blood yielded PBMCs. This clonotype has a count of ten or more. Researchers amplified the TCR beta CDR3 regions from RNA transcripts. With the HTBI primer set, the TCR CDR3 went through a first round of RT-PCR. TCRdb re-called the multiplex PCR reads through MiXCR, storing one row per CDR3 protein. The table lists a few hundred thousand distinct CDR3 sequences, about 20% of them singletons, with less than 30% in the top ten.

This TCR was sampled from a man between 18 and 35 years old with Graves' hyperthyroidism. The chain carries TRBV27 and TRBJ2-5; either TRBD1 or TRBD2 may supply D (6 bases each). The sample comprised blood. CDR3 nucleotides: TGTGCCAGCAGTCTCGGGGGCGCAGAGACCCAGTACTTC. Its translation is CASSLGGAETQYF.